One T cell receptor (beta chain) is described in this entry. The antigen is unknown. Sample-barcoded 5' priming and a J-beta primer mix drove a second PCR of roughly 7 to 11 cycles. Every cDNA molecule bore a tag from a template-switch adaptor containing 12 random nucleotides. TCRdb re-analysed the 5' RACE reads in MiXCR, keeping a single row per CDR3 protein. The sample holds about 970,000 distinct CDR3 sequences, roughly 51% seen once. They isolated at least 7 million PBMCs from each sample. These data belong to a study of blood T cells in healthy people across ages. Notes on the study in general: It was the long-lived donors that had more naive CD4+ cells and higher diversity than aged donors. The recorded TCR beta diversity per million T cells decreased in a roughly linear manner with age.

This TCR derives from a woman aged 55-69 years in good health. The source material was blood.

CDR3 sequence reads: CASTWDIKKPQHF. DNA of the CDR3: TGTGCCAGCACCTGGGACATCAAGAAGCCCCAGCATTTT. The genes are TRBV12-3 or TRBV12-4 and TRBJ1-5, with D tentatively TRBD1 (6 bases). The CDR3 is made up of 13 amino acids. The V end was cut by 7 bases, the J end by 8 bases, with 15 bases between.